Listed here is a single T cell receptor beta chain. The antigen remains undetermined. The data stem from a study of T cell clones after liver transplantation. Whole-study context: Tolerant meant at least one year fully off immunosuppression without liver enzymes above twice normal.

Findings and caveats of the study: Circulating graft-donor-reactive CD4 TCRbeta sequences fell significantly post-transplant in most of the 8 subjects. Low donor cell numbers restricted donor-reactive repertoire measurement in a couple of subjects. Post-transplant time points were not standardized, so conclusions are preliminary.

The CDR3 extends over 14 amino acids. Per the germline V gene, CDR1 is SGDLS and CDR2 is YYNGEE. V lost 3 bases and J 4 bases, leaving 10 bases between the germline ends. Using immunoSEQ multiplex PCR, the repertoire was profiled, and TCRdb retains in-frame clones only, with some absent. The sample gives under 20,000 clones, 88% of which show up once; roughly 13% is in the top ten. The clonotype was recovered from a human donor who received a liver transplant. The chain combines TRBV9 with TRBJ2-2; D is possibly TRBD2 (6 bases). Source: CD8+ T cells from blood, taken before liver transplant. CDR3 protein: CASSALRGTGELFF. CDR3 nucleotides: TGTGCCAGCAGCGCCTTGCGGGGCACCGGGGAGCTGTTTTTT. The whole variable domain, remainder taken from reference TRBV9 and TRBJ2-2, is DSGVTQTPKHLITATGQRVTLRCSPRSGDLSVYWYQQSLDQGLQFLIQYYNGEERAKGNILERFSAQQFPDLHSELNLSSLELGDSALYFCASSALRGTGELFFGEGSRLTVL.